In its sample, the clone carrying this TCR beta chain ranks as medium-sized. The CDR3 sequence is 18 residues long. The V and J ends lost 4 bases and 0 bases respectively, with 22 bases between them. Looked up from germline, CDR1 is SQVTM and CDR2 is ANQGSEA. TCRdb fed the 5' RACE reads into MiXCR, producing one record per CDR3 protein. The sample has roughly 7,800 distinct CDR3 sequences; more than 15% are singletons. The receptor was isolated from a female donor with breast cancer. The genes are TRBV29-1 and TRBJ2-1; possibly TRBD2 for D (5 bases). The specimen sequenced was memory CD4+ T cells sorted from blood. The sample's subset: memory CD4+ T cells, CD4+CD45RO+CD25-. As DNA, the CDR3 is TGCAGCGTTGTGCCCCAACTAAAGCGGAAGGGCTCCTACAATGAGCAGTTCTTC. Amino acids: CSVVPQLKRKGSYNEQFF.